A single sample gave rise to the 16 T cell receptor beta chains below, sequenced in a study of blood T cell repertoires in COVID-19. This table comes from immunoSEQ multiplex PCR, and its TCRdb copy is limited to in-frame clones, with some not included. The sample includes 130,000 to 150,000 clones, about four fifths of them seen just once. The specimen sequenced was peripheral blood. Every receptor here comes from a human donor with acute or convalescent COVID-19. The donor label of this sample is uncertain.

Only a few counts were recorded for this clone. The gene calls are TRBV10-3 and TRBJ2-1; TRBD1 aligns across 9 bases. The CDR3 has 14 residues. CDR1 ENHRY and CDR2 SYGVKD come from the germline V gene. The V gene end was trimmed by 6 bases and the J gene end by 5 bases; junction bases not matched to a gene: 5. The CDR3 nucleotides read TGTGCCATCAGGGGACAGGGAAGGGACAATGAGCAGTTCTTC. This encodes CAIRGQGRDNEQFF.

The chain employs TRBV2 and TRBJ1-1; TRBD1 matches at 8 bases. V gave up 7 bases and J gave up 4 bases; unmatched junction bases: 11. Germline loops: CDR1 SNHLY, CDR2 FYNNEI. The CDR3 runs 15 residues. The CDR3 coding sequence is TGTGCCAGCAAAGGCCTCCTTACAGGGGGCACTGAAGCTTTCTTT. It codes for CASKGLLTGGTEAFF.

The V and J genes are TRBV4-1 and TRBJ2-2; D gene unclear. The CDR3 runs 14 residues. V was shortened by 3 bases and J by 1 base, with 6 bases between the two germline ends. Germline V CDR1 and CDR2: MGHRA, YSYEKL. CDR3 nucleotide sequence: TGCGCCAGCAGCCAGGCCAGGAACACCGGGGAGCTGTTTTTT. Protein product: CASSQARNTGELFF.

This clone appeared once. The rearrangement joins TRBV6-5 to TRBJ1-2; 8 bases fit TRBD1. The germline gives CDR1 MNHEY, CDR2 SVGAGI. The CDR3 totals 13 residues. The V gene end was trimmed by 2 bases and the J gene end by 8 bases; junction bases not matched to a gene: 4. CDR3 region: CASSYGQGQGYTF. The CDR3 nucleotides read TGTGCCAGCAGTTACGGACAGGGTCAAGGCTACACCTTC.

The V gene is TRBV12-5, the J gene TRBJ1-1, with D tentatively TRBD1 (6 bases). The V end lost 2 bases, the J end lost 0 bases, and 16 bases lay between the germline ends. The CDR3 sequence is 17 residues long. Germline CDR1 is LGHNT and CDR2 is FRNRAP. As DNA, the CDR3 is TGTGCTAGTGGTTTGCAAGGGGGGGTGAGGGTGAACACTGAAGCTTTCTTT. It specifies CASGLQGGVRVNTEAFF.

This clone was picked up one time. The chain is built from TRBV7-9 and TRBJ1-2; no firm D call. V lost 5 bases and J 1 base, leaving 8 bases between the germline ends. CDR3 length: 13 residues. Looked up from germline, CDR1 is SEHNR and CDR2 is FQNEAQ (reference sequence). The CDR3 is CASSQEVNYGYTF. The CDR3 DNA reads as TGTGCCAGCAGCCAGGAAGTTAACTATGGCTACACCTTC.

The chain employs TRBV5-1 and TRBJ2-1; 9 bases fit TRBD1. Germline V gene lookup returns CDR1 SGHRS and CDR2 YFSETQ. Trimming removed 4 bases from V and 5 bases from J; junction bases left unmatched: 10. The CDR3 runs 16 residues. The CDR3 loop reads CASSLWWDRVDNEQFF. The CDR3 region has the DNA TGCGCCAGCAGCCTTTGGTGGGACAGGGTCGACAATGAGCAGTTCTTC. The whole variable domain, filled in from reference TRBV5-1 and TRBJ2-1, reads KAGVTQTPRYLIKTRGQQVTLSCSPISGHRSVSWYQQTPGQGLQFLFEYFSETQRNKGNFPGRFSGRQFSNSRSEMNVSTLELGDSALYLCASSLWWDRVDNEQFFGPGTRLTVL.

The CDR3 DNA reads TGTGCCAGCAGCCTCATAGGGGGCGAGCAGTACTTC. This sequence encodes CASSLIGGEQYF. The chain carries TRBV11-2 and TRBJ2-4, with TRBD1 as a possible D gene (6 bases). The end of the DNA is better explained by TRBJ2-7, so the J call may be wrong. From germline, CDR1 is SGHAT and CDR2 FQNNGV. This CDR3 is built from 12 residues.

V usage is TRBV7-2 and J usage is TRBJ2-7, with D perhaps TRBD2 (5 bases). Germline lookup yields CDR1 SGHTA and CDR2 FQGNSA. The V gene lost 1 base and the J gene lost 2 bases, with 15 bases spanning the gap. The CDR3 is made up of 16 amino acids. CDR3 bases: TGTGCCAGCAGCTTAGAAGGGTGGGCGGGCACCTACGAGCAGTACTTC. Its translation: CASSLEGWAGTYEQYF.

The chain has TRBV13 and TRBJ2-7; D is perhaps TRBD1 (6 bases). This CDR3 is 15 amino acids long. V lost 1 base and J lost 2, with 12 bases in between. Germline V gives CDR1 PRHDT, CDR2 FYEKMQ (reference sequence). CDR3: CASSLAGETTYEQYV. CDR3 in DNA: TGTGCCAGCAGCTTAGCAGGGGAAACCACCTACGAGCAGTACGTC.

The chain uses TRBV5-4 and TRBJ1-2; perhaps TRBD1 as D (6 bases). Germline V gene lookup returns CDR1 SGHNT and CDR2 YYREEE (reference sequence). The V end was cut by 5 bases, the J end by 4 bases, with 12 bases between. The CDR3 has 13 amino acids. For the CDR3, the DNA is TGTGCCAGCAGGGAAGGACAGAGCTATGGCTACACCTTC. Its translation is CASREGQSYGYTF.

The count of this clone is one. V and J are TRBV6-6 and TRBJ2-2, with TRBD2 identical over 9 bases. The CDR3 runs 14 residues. Trimming removed 8 bases from V and 4 bases from J; junction bases left unmatched: 5. CDR1 is MNHNY and CDR2 is SVGAGI in the germline V gene (reference sequence). The CDR3 bases are TGTGCCAGCCTCAGCGGGGGGAGCACCGGGGAGCTGTTTTTT. Translating gives CASLSGGSTGELFF.

The chain recombines TRBV9 with TRBJ1-4; 8 bases are shared with TRBD1. CDR3 length: 15 residues. CDR1 is SGDLS and CDR2 is YYNGEE in the germline V gene. V dropped 3 bases and J dropped 8; count of bases not matched to a gene: 9. CDR3 region: CASSATGGGGEKLFF. Written as DNA, the CDR3 is TGTGCCAGCAGCGCCACAGGGGGAGGAGGGGAAAAACTGTTTTTT.

This clone turned up a few times. The chain couples TRBV4-2 to TRBJ2-7, with D possibly matching TRBD1 (6 bases). Trimming cost V 4 bases and J 3 bases, with 13 bases left between them. This CDR3 spans 14 amino acids. The germline gives CDR1 LGHNA, CDR2 YNFKEQ. CDR3 in DNA: TGTGCCAGCAGCCCTTCTACACAGGGCTACGAGCAGTACTTC. Translation gives CASSPSTQGYEQYF.

This chain uses TRBV3-1 (or the pseudogene TRBV3-2) with TRBJ1-1, with a tentative D call TRBD1 (5 bases). V lost 0 bases and J 5 bases, leaving 19 bases between the germline ends. The CDR3 is made up of 17 amino acids. Germline assignment: CDR1 LGHDT and CDR2 YNNKEL (reference sequence). This CDR3 is CASSQEPGRVILTEAFF. In DNA form, the CDR3 reads TGTGCCAGCAGCCAAGAGCCTGGCAGGGTAATTTTGACTGAAGCTTTCTTT.

The V call is TRBV27, the J call TRBJ1-6; the match to TRBD1 covers 9 bases. The CDR3 has 19 residues. Trimming removed 4 bases from V and 0 bases from J; junction bases left unmatched: 10. In germline, CDR1 is MNHEY, CDR2 SMNVEV (reference sequence). Here the CDR3 DNA reads TGTGCCAGCAGTTACACAGGGGGCAAGAGCAGCTCCTATAATTCACCCCTCCACTTT. It yields the protein CASSYTGGKSSSYNSPLHF.